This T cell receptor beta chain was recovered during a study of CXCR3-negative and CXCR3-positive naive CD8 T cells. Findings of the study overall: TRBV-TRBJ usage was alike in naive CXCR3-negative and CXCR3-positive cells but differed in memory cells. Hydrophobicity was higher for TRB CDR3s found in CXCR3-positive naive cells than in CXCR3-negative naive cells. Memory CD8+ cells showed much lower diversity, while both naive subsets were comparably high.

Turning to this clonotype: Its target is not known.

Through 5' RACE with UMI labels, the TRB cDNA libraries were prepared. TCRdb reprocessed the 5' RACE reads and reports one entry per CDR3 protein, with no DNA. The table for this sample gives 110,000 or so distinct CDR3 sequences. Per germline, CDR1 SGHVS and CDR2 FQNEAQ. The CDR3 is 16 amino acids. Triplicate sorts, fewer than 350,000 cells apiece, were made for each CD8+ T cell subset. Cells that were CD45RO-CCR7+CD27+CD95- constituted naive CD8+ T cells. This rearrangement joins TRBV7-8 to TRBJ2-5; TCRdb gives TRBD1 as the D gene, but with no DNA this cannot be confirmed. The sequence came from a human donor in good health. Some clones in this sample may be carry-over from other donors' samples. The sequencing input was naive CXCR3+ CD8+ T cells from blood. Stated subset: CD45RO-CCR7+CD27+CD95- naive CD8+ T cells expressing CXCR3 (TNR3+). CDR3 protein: CASFGQFGTGAETQYF.